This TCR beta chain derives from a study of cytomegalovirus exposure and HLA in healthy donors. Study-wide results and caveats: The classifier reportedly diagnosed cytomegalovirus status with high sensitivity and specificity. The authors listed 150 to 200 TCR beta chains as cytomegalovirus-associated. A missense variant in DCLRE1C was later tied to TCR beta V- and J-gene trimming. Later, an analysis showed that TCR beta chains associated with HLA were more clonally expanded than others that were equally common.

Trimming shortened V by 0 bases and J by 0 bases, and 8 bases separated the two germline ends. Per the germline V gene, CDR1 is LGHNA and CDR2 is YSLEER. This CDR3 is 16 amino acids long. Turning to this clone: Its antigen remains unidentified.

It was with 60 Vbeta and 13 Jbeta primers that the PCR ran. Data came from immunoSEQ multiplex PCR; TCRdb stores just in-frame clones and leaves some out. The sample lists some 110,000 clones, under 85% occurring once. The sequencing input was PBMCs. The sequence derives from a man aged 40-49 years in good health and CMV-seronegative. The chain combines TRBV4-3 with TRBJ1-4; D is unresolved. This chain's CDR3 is CASSQDILSTNEKLFF. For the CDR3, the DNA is TGCGCCAGCAGCCAAGATATTTTATCAACTAATGAAAAACTGTTTTTT.